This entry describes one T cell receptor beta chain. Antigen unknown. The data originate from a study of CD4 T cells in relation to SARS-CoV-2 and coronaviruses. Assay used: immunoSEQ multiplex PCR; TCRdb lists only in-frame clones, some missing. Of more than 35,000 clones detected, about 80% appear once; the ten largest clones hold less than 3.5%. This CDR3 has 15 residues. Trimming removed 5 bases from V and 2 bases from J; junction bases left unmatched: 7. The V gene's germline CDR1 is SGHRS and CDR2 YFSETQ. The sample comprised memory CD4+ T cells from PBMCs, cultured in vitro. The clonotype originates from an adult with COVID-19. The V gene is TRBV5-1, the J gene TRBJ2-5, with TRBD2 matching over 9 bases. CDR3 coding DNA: TGCGCCAGCAGTTCCGGGACTAGCATTCAAGAGACCCAGTACTTC. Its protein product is CASSSGTSIQETQYF.